This T cell receptor beta chain stems from a study of shared clonotypes between healthy human individuals. Points on this clone: Its matching antigen is unknown.

Trimming took off 5 bases at V and 6 bases at J, with 14 bases between the two ends. This CDR3 has 13 residues. Germline V gives CDR1 MNHEY, CDR2 SVGAGI. Donors were healthy HIV-negative adults without recently reported acute infections or vaccinations. Sequencing was at deep level. Original handling: ImmunoSEQ output lacked quality scores and full-length reads, limiting matched filtering. Sequencing used immunoSEQ multiplex PCR; TCRdb keeps in-frame clones, though not all of them. V, J and clone size were drawn from that table, and D and trimming were deduced from the DNA. Among 2 million or so clones, roughly 94% were seen once, and the ten largest hold roughly 0.13%. Notes on the study in general: Sharing across a few donors was seen in 4% to 5% of naive CD4 clonotypes.

The receptor comes from a man in his late teens or twenties in good health. Sample: naive CD4+ T cells sorted from blood. Subset denoted: CD45RA+ positively selected. This chain connects TRBV6-5 to TRBJ2-7; D tentatively fits TRBD1 or TRBD2 (5 bases each). The CDR3 loop is CASSRPGTGEQYF. Here the CDR3 DNA reads TGTGCCAGCAGTCGGCCCGGGACGGGCGAGCAGTACTTC.